The clone carrying this TCR beta chain was counted only a few times. The data stem from a study of blood T cell repertoires in COVID-19. For the study at large: Collection of acute and convalescent COVID-19 samples took place in the United States, Italy and Spain. Nucleic acid was either cDNA or gDNA, and it came from T cells, B-cell-depleted T cells, or PBMCs.

The V and J ends lost 8 bases and 5 bases respectively, with 7 bases between them. The CDR3 totals 11 residues. The protocol was immunoSEQ multiplex PCR, while the TCRdb copy is restricted to in-frame clones and leaves out a portion. Seen here are over 100,000 clones, 80% to 90% observed once, and the top ten hold 7% to 9.5%. This TCR came from a woman older than 75 with active or convalescent COVID-19. The chain joins TRBV12-3 or TRBV12-4 to TRBJ1-5; D is uncertain. Sequenced input: peripheral blood. The CDR3 reads CASGDYQPQHF. The CDR3 bases are TGTGCCAGCGGCGACTATCAGCCCCAGCATTTT.